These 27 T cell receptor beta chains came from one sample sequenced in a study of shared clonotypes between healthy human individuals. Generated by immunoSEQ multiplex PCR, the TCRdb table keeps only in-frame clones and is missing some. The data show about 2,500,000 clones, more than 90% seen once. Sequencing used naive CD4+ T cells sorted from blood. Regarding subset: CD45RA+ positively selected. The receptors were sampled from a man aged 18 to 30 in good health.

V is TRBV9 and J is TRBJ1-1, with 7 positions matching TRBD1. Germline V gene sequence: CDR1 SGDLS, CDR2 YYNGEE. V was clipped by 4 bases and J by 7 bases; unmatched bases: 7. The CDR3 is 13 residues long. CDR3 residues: CASSPTGDVEAFF. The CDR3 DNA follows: TGTGCCAGCAGCCCCACAGGGGACGTTGAAGCTTTCTTT.

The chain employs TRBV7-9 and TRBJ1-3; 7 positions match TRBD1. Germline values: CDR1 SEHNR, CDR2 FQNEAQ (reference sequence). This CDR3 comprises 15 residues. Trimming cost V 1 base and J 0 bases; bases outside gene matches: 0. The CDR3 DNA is TGTGCCAGCAGCTTAGGGGACAGCTCTGGAAACACCATATATTTT. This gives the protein CASSLGDSSGNTIYF. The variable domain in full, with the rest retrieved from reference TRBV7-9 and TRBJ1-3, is DTGVSQNPRHKITKRGQNVTFRCDPISEHNRLYWYRQTLGQGPEFLTYFQNEAQLEKSRLLSDRFSAERPKGSFSTLEIQRTEQGDSAMYLCASSLGDSSGNTIYFGEGSWLTVV.

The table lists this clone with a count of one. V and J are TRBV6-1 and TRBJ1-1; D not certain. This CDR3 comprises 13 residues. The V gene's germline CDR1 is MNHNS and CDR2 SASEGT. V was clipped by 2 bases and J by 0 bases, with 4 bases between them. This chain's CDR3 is CASSENLNTEAFF. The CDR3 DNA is TGTGCCAGCAGTGAAAATCTGAACACTGAAGCTTTCTTT.

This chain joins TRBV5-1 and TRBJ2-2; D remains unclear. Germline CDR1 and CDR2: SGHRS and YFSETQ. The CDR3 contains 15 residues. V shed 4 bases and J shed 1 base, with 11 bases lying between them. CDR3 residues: CASSPSDWNTGELFF. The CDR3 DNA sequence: TGCGCCAGCAGCCCCTCCGACTGGAACACCGGGGAGCTGTTTTTT.

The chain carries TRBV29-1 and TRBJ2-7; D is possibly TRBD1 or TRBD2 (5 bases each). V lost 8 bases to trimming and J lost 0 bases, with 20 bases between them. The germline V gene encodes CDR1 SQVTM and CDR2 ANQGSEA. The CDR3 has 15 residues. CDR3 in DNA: TGCAGCATCCAGGGACGTATTCCCGACTCCTACGAGCAGTACTTC. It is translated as CSIQGRIPDSYEQYF.

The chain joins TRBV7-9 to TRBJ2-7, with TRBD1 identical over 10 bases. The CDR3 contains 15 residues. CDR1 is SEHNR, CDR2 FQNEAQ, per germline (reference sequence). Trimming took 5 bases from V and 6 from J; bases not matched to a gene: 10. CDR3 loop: CASSIGTGVRSEQYF. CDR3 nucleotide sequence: TGTGCCAGCAGCATCGGGACAGGGGTTAGGAGCGAGCAGTACTTC.

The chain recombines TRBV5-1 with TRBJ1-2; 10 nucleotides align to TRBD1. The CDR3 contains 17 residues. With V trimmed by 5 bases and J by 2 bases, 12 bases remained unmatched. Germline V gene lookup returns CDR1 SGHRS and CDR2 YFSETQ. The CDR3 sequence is CASRRGQGVLLNYGYTF. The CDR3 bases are TGCGCCAGCAGGAGAGGACAGGGGGTACTCCTGAACTATGGCTACACCTTC.

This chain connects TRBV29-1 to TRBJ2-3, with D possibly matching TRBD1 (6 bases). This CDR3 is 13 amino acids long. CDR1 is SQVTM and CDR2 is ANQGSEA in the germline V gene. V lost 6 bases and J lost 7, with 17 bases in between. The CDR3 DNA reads TGCAGCGTGAACAGGGCGGCACCCTATACGCAGTATTTT. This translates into CSVNRAAPYTQYF.

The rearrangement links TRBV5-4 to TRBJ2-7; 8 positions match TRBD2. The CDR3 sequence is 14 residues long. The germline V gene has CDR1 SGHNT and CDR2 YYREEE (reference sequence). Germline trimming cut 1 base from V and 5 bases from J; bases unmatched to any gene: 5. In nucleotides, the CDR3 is TGTGCCAGCAGCTTGCGGACTAGCATCCACGAGCAGTACTTC. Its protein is CASSLRTSIHEQYF.

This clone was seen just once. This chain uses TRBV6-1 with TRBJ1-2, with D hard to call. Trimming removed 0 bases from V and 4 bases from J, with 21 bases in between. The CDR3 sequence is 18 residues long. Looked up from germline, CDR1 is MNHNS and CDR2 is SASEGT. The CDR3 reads CASSEATTRRGVGYGYTF. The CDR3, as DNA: TGTGCCAGCAGTGAAGCAACTACCCGACGAGGAGTCGGCTATGGCTACACCTTC.

The CDR3 sequence is CASSPSGGGGRETQYF. The CDR3 nucleotides are TGTGCCAGTAGCCCCAGCGGAGGAGGAGGGAGAGAGACCCAGTACTTC. The chain combines TRBV19 with TRBJ2-5; TRBD2 might be the D (6 bases). There are 16 residues in the CDR3. Germline CDR1 is LNHDA and CDR2 is SQIVND (reference sequence). The ends were cut back, 6 bases at V and 4 bases at J, with 21 bases in the middle. The full variable domain, rest sourced from reference TRBV19 and TRBJ2-5, is DGGITQSPKYLFRKEGQNVTLSCEQNLNHDAMYWYRQDPGQGLRLIYYSQIVNDFQKGDIAEGYSVSREKKESFPLTVTSAQKNPTAFYLCASSPSGGGGRETQYFGPGTRLLVL.

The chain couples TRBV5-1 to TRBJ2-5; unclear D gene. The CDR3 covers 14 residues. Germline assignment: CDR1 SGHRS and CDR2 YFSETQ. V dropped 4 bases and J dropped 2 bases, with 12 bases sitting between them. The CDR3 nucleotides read TGCGCCAGCAGCCCCTATCCCTGGCAAGAGACCCAGTACTTC. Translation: CASSPYPWQETQYF.

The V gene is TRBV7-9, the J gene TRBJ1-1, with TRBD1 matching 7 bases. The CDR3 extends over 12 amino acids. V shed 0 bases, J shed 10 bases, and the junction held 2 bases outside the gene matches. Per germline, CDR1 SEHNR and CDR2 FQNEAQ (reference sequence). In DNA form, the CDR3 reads TGTGCCAGCAGCTTAGCAGGGGGCGGAGCTTTCTTT. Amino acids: CASSLAGGGAFF.

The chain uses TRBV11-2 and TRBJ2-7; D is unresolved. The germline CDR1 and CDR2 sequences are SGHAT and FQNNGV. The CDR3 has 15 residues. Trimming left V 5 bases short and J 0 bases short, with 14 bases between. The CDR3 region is CASSPGPASSYEQYF. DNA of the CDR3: TGTGCCAGCAGCCCCGGACCGGCGAGCTCCTACGAGCAGTACTTC. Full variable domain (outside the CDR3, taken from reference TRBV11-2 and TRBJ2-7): EAGVAQSPRYKIIEKRQSVAFWCNPISGHATLYWYQQILGQGPKLLIQFQNNGVVDDSQLPKDRFSAERLKGVDSTLKIQPAKLEDSAVYLCASSPGPASSYEQYFGPGTRLTVT.

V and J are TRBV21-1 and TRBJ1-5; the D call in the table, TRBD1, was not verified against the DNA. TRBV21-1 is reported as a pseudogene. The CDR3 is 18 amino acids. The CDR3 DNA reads TGTGCCAGCAGCAAAGGCTCCGGGACAGCCTATAGCAATCAGCCCCAGCATTTT. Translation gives CASSKGSGTAYSNQPQHF.

The CDR3 nucleotides read TGTGCCAGCAGCTTGGCCGGGGGGGACGCACGCAATGAGCAGTTCTTC. Translation gives CASSLAGGDARNEQFF. The chain combines TRBV5-4 with TRBJ2-1; 8 bases are a match to TRBD2. The trim removed 0 bases at V and 6 bases at J, leaving 8 bases unmatched. This CDR3 comprises 16 residues. Germline loops: CDR1 SGHNT, CDR2 YYREEE (reference sequence).

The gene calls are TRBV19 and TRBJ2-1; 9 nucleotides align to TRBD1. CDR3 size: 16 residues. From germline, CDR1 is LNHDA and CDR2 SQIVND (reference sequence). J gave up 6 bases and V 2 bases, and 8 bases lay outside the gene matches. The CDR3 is CASSIMGQGELNEQFF. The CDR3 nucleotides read TGTGCCAGTAGTATAATGGGACAGGGAGAGCTCAATGAGCAGTTCTTC.

CDR3 region: CASSPTGTPGNTIYF. CDR3 DNA sequence: TGTGCCAGCAGCCCGACAGGGACTCCTGGAAACACCATATATTTT. The chain links TRBV7-9 to TRBJ1-3, with 7 bases matching TRBD1. With 5 bases clipped from V and 2 bases from J, the junction kept 6 bases outside the gene matches. Germline V gene sequence: CDR1 SEHNR, CDR2 FQNEAQ (reference sequence). This CDR3 is built from 15 residues.

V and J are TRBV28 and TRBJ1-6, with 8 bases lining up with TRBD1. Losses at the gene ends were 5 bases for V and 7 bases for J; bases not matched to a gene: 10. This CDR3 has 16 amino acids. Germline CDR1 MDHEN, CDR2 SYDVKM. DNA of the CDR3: TGTGCCAGCAGTACCCGGTGGACAGGGACCAATTCACCCCTCCACTTT. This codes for CASSTRWTGTNSPLHF.

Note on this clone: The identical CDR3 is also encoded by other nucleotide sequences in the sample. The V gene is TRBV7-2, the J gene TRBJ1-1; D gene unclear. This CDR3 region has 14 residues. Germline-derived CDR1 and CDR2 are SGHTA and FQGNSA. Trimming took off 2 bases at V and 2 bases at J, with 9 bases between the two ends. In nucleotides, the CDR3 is TGTGCCAGCAGCTTAACGGCAGCTAACACTGAAGCTTTCTTT. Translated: CASSLTAANTEAFF.

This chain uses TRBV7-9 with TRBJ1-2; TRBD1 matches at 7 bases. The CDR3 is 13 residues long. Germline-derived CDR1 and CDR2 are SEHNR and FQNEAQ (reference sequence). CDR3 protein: CAATTGNFYGYTF. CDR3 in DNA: TGTGCGGCTACGACAGGGAACTTTTATGGCTACACCTTC.

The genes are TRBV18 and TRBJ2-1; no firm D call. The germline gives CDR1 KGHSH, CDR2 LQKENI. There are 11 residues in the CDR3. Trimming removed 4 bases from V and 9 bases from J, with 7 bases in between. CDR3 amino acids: CASSLMSEQFF. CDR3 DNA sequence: TGTGCCAGCTCACTCATGAGTGAGCAGTTCTTC. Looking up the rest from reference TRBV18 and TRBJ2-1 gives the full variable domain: NAGVMQNPRHLVRRRGQEARLRCSPMKGHSHVYWYRQLPEEGLKFMVYLQKENIIDESGMPKERFSAEFPKEGPSILRIQQVVRGDSAAYFCASSLMSEQFFGPGTRLTVL.

The CDR3 here is CASSVDASGAIFSYNEQFF. In DNA, the CDR3 is TGTGCCAGCAGCGTAGACGCTAGCGGCGCGATATTCTCCTACAATGAGCAGTTCTTC. The chain couples TRBV9 to TRBJ2-1; 7 bases match TRBD2. This CDR3 is built from 19 residues. Germline-derived CDR1 and CDR2 are SGDLS and YYNGEE. Losses at the gene ends were 0 bases for V and 0 bases for J; bases not matched to a gene: 12.

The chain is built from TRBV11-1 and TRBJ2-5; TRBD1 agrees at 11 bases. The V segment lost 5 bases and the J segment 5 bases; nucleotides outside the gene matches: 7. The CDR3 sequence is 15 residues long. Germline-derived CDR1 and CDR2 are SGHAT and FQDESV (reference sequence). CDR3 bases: TGTGCCAGCAGCCTTCGGACAGGGGGCTATGAGACCCAGTACTTC. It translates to CASSLRTGGYETQYF.

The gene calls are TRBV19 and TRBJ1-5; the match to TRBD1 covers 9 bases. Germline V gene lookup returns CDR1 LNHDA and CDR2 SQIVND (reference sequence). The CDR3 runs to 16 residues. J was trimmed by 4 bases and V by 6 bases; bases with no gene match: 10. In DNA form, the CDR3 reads TGTGCCAGTAGAGACTCCGGGACAGGGTTAAATCAGCCCCAGCATTTT. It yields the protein CASRDSGTGLNQPQHF.

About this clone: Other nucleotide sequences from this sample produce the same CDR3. The CDR3 nucleotides are TGTGCCAGCAGCTTACGGACTAGCGGGTCCTACGAGCAGTACTTC. This translates into CASSLRTSGSYEQYF. This chain connects TRBV7-2 to TRBJ2-7; 11 bases are shared with TRBD2. Per the germline V gene, CDR1 is SGHTA and CDR2 is FQGNSA. Unmatched junction bases numbered 1, after V lost 2 bases and J lost 1 base. The CDR3 totals 15 residues.

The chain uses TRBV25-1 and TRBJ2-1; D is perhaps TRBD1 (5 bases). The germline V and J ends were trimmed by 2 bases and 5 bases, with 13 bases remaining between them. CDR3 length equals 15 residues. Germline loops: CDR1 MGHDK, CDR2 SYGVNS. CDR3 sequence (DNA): TGTGCCAGCAGTGAAGGGGCTAGGCGAAACAATGAGCAGTTCTTC. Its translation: CASSEGARRNNEQFF.